The sequence of this T cell receptor (beta chain) was determined in a study of PD-1 blockade in classical Hodgkin lymphoma. Time point of the sample: cycle 4 day 1 (C4D1), after more than five weeks of nivolumab. Each patient experienced a relapse that followed autologous stem cell transplantation, and brentuximab vedotin exposure varied. Starting with thawed PBMCs, CD4+ T cells were purified by magnetic negative selection. Best response was recorded as complete response, partial response or progressive disease. Produced via immunoSEQ multiplex PCR; TCRdb's table is partial and in-frame only. The top ten hold about 3% of the sample, which has 5,000 or so clones, 75% to 85% seen once. The ends were cut back, 3 bases at V and 2 bases at J, with 8 bases in the middle. This CDR3 contains 14 residues. In germline, CDR1 is ENHRY, CDR2 SYGVKD.

V usage is TRBV10-3 and J usage is TRBJ1-3; D is undetermined. The receptor comes from a human donor with classical Hodgkin lymphoma. Sequenced material: CD4+ T cells from blood, taken before the fourth cycle of nivolumab. CDR3 DNA sequence: TGTGCCATCAGTGAACTGGGTGCTGGAAACACCATATATTTT. Translated: CAISELGAGNTIYF.